The subject of this entry is one T cell receptor beta chain. The antigen this receptor binds is unknown. Each CD8+ T cell subset was flow-sorted in triplicate, and 300,000 or so cells per subset were placed directly into RLT lysis buffer. Using standard density gradient centrifugation, peripheral blood mononuclear cells were isolated from buffy coats. An RNeasy Mini Kit was used to extract total RNA from the sorted cells. The data belong to a study of CXCR3-negative and CXCR3-positive naive CD8 T cells (dated by TCRdb to the late 2010s). Some background on the complete study: In total, roughly 140 million TRB reads were obtained, which works out to roughly 1.5 +/- 0.3 million reads per library. TRBV-TRBJ cluster analysis included naive subsets from five or six donors and memory cells from 3 donors. The diversity and physicochemical repertoire analyses included eleven to twelve donors pooled from two independent experiments. Overall results and qualifications from the work: Because surface CD5, which is linked to self-reactivity in mice, was comparable between the naive subsets, TCR interaction strength was also inferred from the physicochemical properties of TRB CDR3s. Both naive subsets had comparably high repertoire diversity, while memory CD8+ T cells had much lower repertoire diversity. Freshly isolated PBMCs were used for most assays because CXCR3 expression went down partially after cryopreservation. Similar TRBV-TRBJ usage was shown by naive CXCR3-negative and CXCR3-positive cells from the same donor, whereas distinct patterns were shown by memory cells.

The CDR3, cysteine through phenylalanine, is 14 amino acids long. DNA is not on record. CDR1 and CDR2 are read off the germline V gene as SQVTM and ANQGSEA. Sequencer: NextSeq 550. The Human TCR Profiling Kit (MiLaboratory) was used to make UMI-labeled 5' RACE TRB cDNA libraries. cDNA synthesis used the entire amount of extracted RNA, and PCR amplification then used the entire amount of cDNA produced. Libraries were prepared in parallel using an identical number of PCR cycles. As for the authors' bioinformatics: With a minimum of two reads required per UMI, MIGEC and MiXCR pulled out about 50,000 +/- 9,200 unique UMI-labeled TRB cDNA molecules from each library. On average, approximately 40,000 +/- 10,000 functional in-frame TRB CDR3 nucleotide clonotypes lacking stop codons were found per library. After downsampling to 5000 UMI-labeled TRB molecules per sample, diversity metrics such as normalized Shannon-Wiener and Chao1 were calculated in VDJtools. VDJtools was used to calculate clonotype-size-weighted physicochemical properties of the central five CDR3 residues, namely interaction energy, strength, volume and Kidera factor 4. Based on TCRdb reprocessing of the reads, there is one entry per CDR3 protein sequence, and DNA is missing. These V and J calls originate from TCRdb's pipeline instead of the authors' own analysis. The sample table includes over 45,000 distinct CDR3 sequences. Approximately 15% of the sample belongs to the ten largest clones.

Sequenced sample: memory CD8+ T cells from blood. Reading the label with the study, this specimen's cell subset or site is: conventional CD8+ memory T cells (TMEM), sorted as controls. This clonotype was sampled from a human donor in good health. Some clones in this sample may be carry-over from other donors' samples. Here the chain combines TRBV29-1 and TRBJ1-1; TCRdb returns TRBD1, unconfirmable since there is no DNA. The CDR3 sequence is CSLRPGGGNTEAFF.